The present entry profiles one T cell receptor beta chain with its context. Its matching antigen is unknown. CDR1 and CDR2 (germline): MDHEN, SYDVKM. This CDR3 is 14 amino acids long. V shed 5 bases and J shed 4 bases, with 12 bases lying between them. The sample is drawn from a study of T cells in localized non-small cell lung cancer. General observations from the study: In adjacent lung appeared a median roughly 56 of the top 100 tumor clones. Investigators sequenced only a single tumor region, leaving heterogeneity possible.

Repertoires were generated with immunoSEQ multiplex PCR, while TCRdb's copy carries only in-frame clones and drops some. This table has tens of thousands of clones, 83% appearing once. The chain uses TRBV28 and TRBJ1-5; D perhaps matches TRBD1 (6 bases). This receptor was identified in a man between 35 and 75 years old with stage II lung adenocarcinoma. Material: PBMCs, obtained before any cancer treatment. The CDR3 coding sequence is TGTGCCAGCAGTGTACAGGGAGGGAATCAGCCCCAGCATTTT. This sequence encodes CASSVQGGNQPQHF.